The rows below give T cell receptor beta chains drawn from one sample of a study of T cells in Graves' hyperthyroidism and ophthalmopathy. TCRdb itself ran the multiplex PCR reads through MiXCR, one entry per CDR3 protein. Among about 290,000 distinct CDR3 sequences, less than 15% were seen once, and the ten largest hold almost 8%. The source material was blood. All receptors derive from a woman aged 25-40 years with Graves' hyperthyroidism that later progressed to Graves' ophthalmopathy. Each CDR3 is given with its conserved first and last residue. A D gene is named only where the DNA matches it firmly. Clone size is not always given. Where it is, it says once, few, many or a class for expanded clones.

cdr3_aa | cdr3_nt | cdr3_length | j_call | clone_size | v_call | d_call
CASSIHRDREGEKLFF | TGTGCCAGTAGTATTCACCGGGACAGGGAAGGTGAAAAACTGTTTTTT | 16 | TRBJ1-4 | many | TRBV19 | TRBD1
CASRQGGERTDTQYF | TGTGCCAGCAGACAGGGAGGGGAGCGGACAGATACGCAGTATTTT | 15 | TRBJ2-3 | many | TRBV2 | .
CASSPVSGSRYTQYF | TGCGCCAGCAGCCCGGTTAGCGGGAGTCGGTATACGCAGTATTTT | 15 | TRBJ2-3 | many | TRBV5-1 | TRBD2
CASSHTGAQETQYF | TGCGCCAGCAGCCACACAGGGGCCCAAGAGACCCAGTACTTC | 14 | TRBJ2-5 | few | TRBV5-1 | TRBD1
CASSLVMGQGNEQFF | TGCGCCAGCAGCTTGGTTATGGGACAGGGCAATGAGCAGTTCTTC | 15 | TRBJ2-1 | many | TRBV5-1 | TRBD1
CASSEGDGLYEQYF | TGTGCCAGCAGCGAGGGGGACGGACTCTACGAGCAGTACTTC | 14 | TRBJ2-7 | many | TRBV9 | .
CASKKGLAGAGTGELFF | TGTGCCAGCAAAAAGGGACTAGCGGGAGCGGGCACCGGGGAGCTGTTTTTT | 17 | TRBJ2-2 | few | TRBV12-3/TRBV12-4 | TRBD2
CASSVNGWGYEQYF | TGTGCCAGCAGCGTAAACGGGTGGGGCTACGAGCAGTACTTC | 14 | TRBJ2-7 | few | TRBV9 | .
CASSAATGTADYEQYF | TGTGCCAGCAGTGCAGCAACCGGGACAGCCGACTACGAGCAGTACTTC | 16 | TRBJ2-7 | . | TRBV28 | TRBD1
CAISESTGQGRNEQFF | TGTGCCATCAGTGAGTCGACGGGACAGGGGAGGAATGAGCAGTTCTTC | 16 | TRBJ2-1 | many | TRBV10-3 | TRBD1
CACSSGTAYEQYF | TGTGCCTGCAGTTCCGGGACAGCCTACGAGCAGTACTTC | 13 | TRBJ2-7 | . | TRBV7-9 | TRBD1
CASSPSGGRLGSYEQYF | TGTGCCAGCAGCCCTTCCGGGGGGCGGCTAGGTTCCTACGAGCAGTACTTC | 17 | TRBJ2-7 | many | TRBV11-2 | .
CASSTPRYEQYF | TGTGCCAGCAGTACACCAAGGTACGAGCAGTACTTC | 12 | TRBJ2-7 | many | TRBV28 | .
CASSLGDGGTYEQYF | TGCGCCAGCAGCTTGGGGGACGGGGGAACCTACGAGCAGTACTTC | 15 | TRBJ2-7 | many | TRBV5-1 | .
CASRIYTGGNTEAFF | TGTGCCAGCAGAATTTACACAGGGGGAAACACTGAAGCTTTCTTT | 15 | TRBJ1-1 | many | TRBV28 | TRBD1